The rows below give T cell receptor beta chains drawn from one sample of a study of PD-1 blockade in mismatch repair-deficient tumors. Libraries were prepared by immunoSEQ multiplex PCR; TCRdb keeps only in-frame clonotypes and omits some of them. The table shows tens of thousands of clones, with roughly 80% occurring only once. Sequenced here: peripheral blood, sampled 44 weeks after starting pembrolizumab. The receptors shown here come from an adult with mismatch repair-deficient cancer. CDR3s include the opening cysteine and the closing phenylalanine or tryptophan. A D gene is named only where the DNA matches it firmly. Size is omitted from some rows. Given values are once, few, many or a class for expanded clones.

d_call clone_size j_call v_call cdr3_aa cdr3_nt
NA NA TRBJ2-7 TRBV4-3 CASSRSVASYEQYF TGCGCCAGCAGCCGCTCGGTAGCGAGCTACGAGCAGTACTTC
TRBD1 NA TRBJ2-5 TRBV7-6 CASRPTTTGVQETQYF TGTGCCAGCAGACCTACTACGACAGGGGTCCAAGAGACCCAGTACTTC
NA NA TRBJ2-3 TRBV6-5 CASNQKLTDTQYF TGTGCCAGCAACCAAAAGCTCACAGATACGCAGTATTTT
NA NA TRBJ1-1 TRBV2 CASSGGLGNTEAFF TGTGCCAGCAGTGGGGGGTTGGGGAACACTGAAGCTTTCTTT
NA NA TRBJ1-5 TRBV10-3 CAISETVTDNQPQHF TGTGCCATCAGTGAGACGGTGACGGATAATCAGCCCCAGCATTTT
TRBD2 NA TRBJ2-1 TRBV4-1 CASSQVDLGLATNNEQFF TGCGCCAGCAGCCAAGTCGATCTGGGACTAGCGACTAACAATGAGCAGTTCTTC
NA NA TRBJ2-2 TRBV6-4 CASRSTGRTGELFF TGTGCCAGCAGAAGTACAGGGCGGACCGGGGAGCTGTTTTTT
TRBD1 once TRBJ2-7 TRBV5-6 CASSWTGGYEQYF TGTGCCAGCAGCTGGACAGGGGGCTACGAGCAGTACTTC
TRBD1 few TRBJ2-3 TRBV7-3 CASSLGGQEIDTQYF TGTGCCAGCAGCTTAGGCGGACAGGAGATAGATACGCAGTATTTT
NA once TRBJ2-7 TRBV27 CASSYSPGAYEQYF TGTGCCAGCAGTTACTCGCCGGGGGCCTACGAGCAGTACTTC
TRBD1 NA TRBJ1-1 TRBV9 CASSVTGGEAFF TGTGCCAGCAGTGTAACAGGGGGTGAAGCTTTCTTT
NA NA TRBJ2-1 TRBV13 CASSLGGGEQFF TGTGCCAGCAGCTTAGGTGGGGGTGAGCAGTTCTTC
TRBD1 few TRBJ1-2 TRBV15 CATSPSNDRAYGYTF TGTGCCACCAGCCCAAGTAACGACAGGGCCTATGGCTACACCTTC
TRBD2 NA TRBJ2-7 TRBV7-6 CASSMRTSGIYEQYF TGTGCCAGCAGCATGCGGACTAGCGGGATATACGAGCAGTACTTC
NA NA TRBJ1-1 TRBV13 CASSLESGNTEAFF TGTGCCAGCAGCTTAGAATCGGGGAACACTGAAGCTTTCTTT
TRBD2 NA TRBJ2-1 TRBV11-3 CASSLGTSGAYNEQFF TGTGCCAGCAGCCTTGGAACTAGCGGGGCTTACAATGAGCAGTTCTTC
NA NA TRBJ2-1 TRBV7-2 CASSPSINEQFF TGTGCCAGCAGCCCGTCTATCAATGAGCAGTTCTTC
TRBD1 once TRBJ1-4 TRBV2 CASSRDSNEKLFF TGTGCCAGCAGCAGGGACAGCAATGAAAAACTGTTTTTT
NA NA TRBJ1-5 TRBV5-1 CASSLSVTEPQHF TGCGCCAGCAGCTTGAGCGTGACGGAGCCCCAGCATTTT
NA NA TRBJ2-7 TRBV30 CAWSVQSGYEQYF TGTGCCTGGAGTGTACAATCGGGTTACGAGCAGTACTTC
NA NA TRBJ2-1 TRBV18 CASSKGGGLSSYNEQFF TGTGCCAGCTCAAAGGGGGGAGGCTTGAGCTCCTACAATGAGCAGTTCTTC
TRBD2 NA TRBJ2-7 TRBV2 CASSGGTLAGFSYEQYF TGTGCCAGCAGTGGGGGGACGCTAGCGGGATTTTCCTACGAGCAGTACTTC
TRBD1 NA TRBJ2-7 TRBV19 CASSIPGTGVYEQYF TGTGCCAGTAGTATCCCGGGGACAGGGGTATACGAGCAGTACTTC
NA few TRBJ1-2 TRBV6-6 CASGNYGYTF TGTGCCAGCGGAAACTATGGCTACACCTTC
NA NA TRBJ1-1 TRBV11-3 CASSWGTSLNTEAFF TGTGCCAGCAGCTGGGGGACATCGTTGAACACTGAAGCTTTCTTT
TRBD2 once TRBJ2-3 TRBV10-1 CASSEPGLAGGYLSDTDTQYF TGCGCCAGCAGTGAGCCGGGACTAGCGGGAGGGTACCTGTCTGACACAGATACGCAGTATTTT
TRBD1 once TRBJ1-3 TRBV28 CASNPITRRDRGLGNTIYF TGTGCCAGCAACCCAATAACGCGCCGAGACAGGGGGCTTGGAAACACCATATATTTT
NA NA TRBJ2-7 TRBV2 CASSEPPLAHEQYF TGTGCCAGCAGTGAACCCCCACTAGCCCACGAGCAGTACTTC
NA NA TRBJ2-3 TRBV30 CAWSYGAEDTQYF TGTGCCTGGAGTTACGGGGCGGAAGATACGCAGTATTTT
NA NA TRBJ2-7 TRBV6-6 CASGTQYEQYF TGTGCCAGCGGGACACAGTACGAGCAGTACTTC
TRBD1 NA TRBJ1-5 TRBV28 CASSLWGTGAKEVNQPQHF TGTGCCAGCAGTTTATGGGGGACAGGGGCAAAGGAAGTGAATCAGCCCCAGCATTTT
NA NA TRBJ1-2 TRBV25-1 CASSNPDLTGGYTF TGTGCCAGCAGTAACCCAGACCTTACGGGCGGCTACACCTTC
TRBD2 NA TRBJ2-1 TRBV27 CASSLSAGGSYNEQFF TGTGCCAGCAGTTTATCTGCGGGGGGCTCCTACAATGAGCAGTTCTTC
NA few TRBJ2-1 TRBV6-1 CASSEGGGAYNEQFF TGTGCCAGCAGTGAAGGGGGGGGCGCATACAATGAGCAGTTCTTC
NA NA TRBJ1-2 TRBV30 CAWSGDYRARNYGYTF TGTGCCTGGAGTGGGGACTACAGGGCCCGAAACTATGGCTACACCTTC
NA NA TRBJ1-1 TRBV19 CASSIGRGAAEAFF TGTGCCAGTAGTATAGGGCGGGGGGCCGCTGAAGCTTTCTTT
NA NA TRBJ1-1 TRBV29-1 CSVVRRGTNTEAFF TGCAGCGTTGTTCGTCGGGGCACGAACACTGAAGCTTTCTTT